The 4 T cell receptor beta chains given below trace back to one sample, sequenced in a study of vaccination and CD4 T cells after COVID-19. These TCRs are of unknown antigen specificity. Treatment meaning: approximately 9-day PBMC culture with coronavirus spike peptide pools or control peptides (ViraFEST assay). An Oncomine TCR Beta short-read assay was used to sequence the DNA from cultured CD4+ T cells. TCRdb re-derived calls from the PCR reads in MiXCR, one entry per CDR3 protein. The sample records 17,000 or so distinct CDR3 sequences, more than 45% being singletons. Sequencing used CD4+ T cells from blood, cultured in vitro. The origin of the receptors is a human donor who had recovered from COVID-19.

The V and J genes are TRBV7-9 and TRBJ1-1; the D is unclear. Trimming cost V 2 bases and J 10 bases, with 11 bases left between them. The CDR3 spans 12 residues. Germline-derived CDR1 and CDR2 are SEHNR and FQNEAQ (reference sequence). The CDR3 is CASSLSTQSAFF. The CDR3 DNA reads as TGTGCCAGCAGCTTAAGCACTCAGTCAGCTTTCTTT.

In this sample, this clonotype turned up a few times. This chain links TRBV20-1 with TRBJ1-5, with D possibly matching TRBD1 (5 bases). The CDR3 has 14 residues. Germline V gives CDR1 DFQATT, CDR2 SNEGSKA (reference sequence). For the CDR3, the DNA is TGCAGCGCGCTTGAGGGAGGTGGGGCTCAGCCCCAGCATTTT. Protein product: CSALEGGGAQPQHF.

Only one count was recorded for this clonotype. The chain carries TRBV2 and TRBJ2-7; TRBD1 matches 8 bases. In germline, CDR1 is SNHLY, CDR2 FYNNEI. CDR3 size: 14 residues. V was pared by 2 bases and J by 4 bases, with 4 bases of the junction left unmatched. The CDR3 nucleotides are TGTGCCAGCAGTGAACAGGGGGCCGGATACGAGCAGTACTTC. Residues: CASSEQGAGYEQYF.

This clonotype turned up a few times. The rearrangement uses TRBV7-9 and TRBJ2-3, with D possibly TRBD2 on 6 matching bases. Trimming left V 5 bases short and J 4 bases short, with 7 bases between. There are 12 residues in the CDR3. The germline CDR1 and CDR2 sequences are SEHNR and FQNEAQ (reference sequence). This CDR3 is CASSPGADTQYF. CDR3 coding DNA: TGTGCCAGCAGCCCGGGAGCAGATACGCAGTATTTT.